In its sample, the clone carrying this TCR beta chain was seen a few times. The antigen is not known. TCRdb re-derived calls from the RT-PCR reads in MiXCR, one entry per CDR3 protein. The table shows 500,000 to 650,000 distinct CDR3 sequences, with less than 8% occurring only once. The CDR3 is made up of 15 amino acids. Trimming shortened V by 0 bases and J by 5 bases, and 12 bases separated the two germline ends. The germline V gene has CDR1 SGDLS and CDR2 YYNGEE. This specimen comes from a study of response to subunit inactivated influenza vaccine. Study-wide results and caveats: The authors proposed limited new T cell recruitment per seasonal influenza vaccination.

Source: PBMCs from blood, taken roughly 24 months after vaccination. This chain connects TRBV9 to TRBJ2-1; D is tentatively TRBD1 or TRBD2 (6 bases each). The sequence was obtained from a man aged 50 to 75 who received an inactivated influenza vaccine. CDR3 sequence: CASSVGARGDNEQFF. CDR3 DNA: TGTGCCAGCAGCGTAGGGGCTAGGGGGGACAATGAGCAGTTCTTC.